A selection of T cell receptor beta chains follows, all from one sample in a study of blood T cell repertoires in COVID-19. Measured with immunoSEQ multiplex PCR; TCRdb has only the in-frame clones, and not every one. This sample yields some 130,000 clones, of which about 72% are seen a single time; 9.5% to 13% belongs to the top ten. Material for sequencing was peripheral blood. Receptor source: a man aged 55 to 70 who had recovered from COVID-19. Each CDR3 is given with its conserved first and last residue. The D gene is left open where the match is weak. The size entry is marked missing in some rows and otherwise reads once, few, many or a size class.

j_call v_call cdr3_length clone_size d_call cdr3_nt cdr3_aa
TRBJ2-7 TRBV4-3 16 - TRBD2 TGCGCCAGCAGCCAAGACTTAGCGGGGCCCGCCTACGAGCAGTACTTC CASSQDLAGPAYEQYF
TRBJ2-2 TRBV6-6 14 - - TGTGCCGCTACCGGGACAACGAACACCGGGGAGCTGTTTTTT CAATGTTNTGELFF
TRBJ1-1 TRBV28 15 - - TGTGCCAGCCCCGCCGCGAGCGGCATGAACACTGAAGCTTTCTTT CASPAASGMNTEAFF
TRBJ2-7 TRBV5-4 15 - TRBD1 TGTGCCAGCAGCCCCAGGACAGGGGGTCTATACGAGCAGTACTTC CASSPRTGGLYEQYF
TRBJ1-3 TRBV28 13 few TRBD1 TGTGCCAGCAGTTGGACAGGTGGAAACACCATATATTTT CASSWTGGNTIYF
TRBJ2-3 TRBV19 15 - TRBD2 TGTGCCAGTAGTGGCAGAATAGCGGGGGCAGATACGCAGTATTTT CASSGRIAGADTQYF
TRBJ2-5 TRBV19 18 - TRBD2 TGTGCCAGTAGTCTCGGACTAGCGGGAGGGCAGATGGGGGAGACCCAGTACTTC CASSLGLAGGQMGETQYF
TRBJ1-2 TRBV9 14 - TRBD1 TGTGCCAGCAGCGTCGACAGGGGGCAGGCTGGCTACACCTTC CASSVDRGQAGYTF
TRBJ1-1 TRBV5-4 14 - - TGTGCCAGCAGCTTGGACAGGTCGAGGACTGAAGCTTTCTTT CASSLDRSRTEAFF
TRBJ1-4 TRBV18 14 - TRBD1 TGTGCCAGCTCTCCAGGGGGCAGGAATGAAAAACTGTTTTTT CASSPGGRNEKLFF
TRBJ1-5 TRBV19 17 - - TGTGCCAGTAGTCGAAGGCAGGAGGGGTATAGCAATCAGCCCCAGCATTTT CASSRRQEGYSNQPQHF
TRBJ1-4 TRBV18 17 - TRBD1 TGTGCCAGCTCACCTTCGGGACAGTTAGGGGGTAATGAAAAACTGTTTTTT CASSPSGQLGGNEKLFF
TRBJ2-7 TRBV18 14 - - TGTGCCAGCTCACGGGCAGGTTTTACCTACGAGCAGTACTTC CASSRAGFTYEQYF
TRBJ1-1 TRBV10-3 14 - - TGTGCCATCAGTGGGGAGGGAATGAACACTGAAGCTTTCTTT CAISGEGMNTEAFF
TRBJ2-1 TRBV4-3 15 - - TGCGCCAGCAGCCCCGAATGGGGGCTGGGGAATGAGCAGTTCTTC CASSPEWGLGNEQFF
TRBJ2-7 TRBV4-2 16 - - TGTGCCAGCAGCCGAAACCCAACGGGTAGCTCCTACGAGCAGTACTTC CASSRNPTGSSYEQYF
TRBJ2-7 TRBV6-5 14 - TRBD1 TGTGCCAGCCCTGGGGGACAGGGACCCTACGAGCAGTACTTC CASPGGQGPYEQYF
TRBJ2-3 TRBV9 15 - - TGTGCCAGCAGCGAAGGGGGAGCGGGCACAGATACGCAGTATTTT CASSEGGAGTDTQYF
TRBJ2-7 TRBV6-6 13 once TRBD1 TGTGCCAGCACGGCAGGGGGCTCGTACGAGCAGTACTTC CASTAGGSYEQYF
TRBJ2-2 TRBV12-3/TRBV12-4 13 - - TGTGCCAGCAGTTCTTCAGGCCAGAGAGAGCTGTTTTTT CASSSSGQRELFF
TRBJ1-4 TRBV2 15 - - TGTGCCAGCAGTGAATATGGGCGGGGAAATGAAAAACTGTTTTTT CASSEYGRGNEKLFF
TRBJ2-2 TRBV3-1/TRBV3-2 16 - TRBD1 TGTGCCAGCAGCCAAGGGGCAGGGGGCAACACCGGGGAGCTGTTTTTT CASSQGAGGNTGELFF
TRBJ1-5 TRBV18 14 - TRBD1 TGTGCCAGCTCAGCCGCAGGGGGAAATCAGCCCCAGCATTTT CASSAAGGNQPQHF
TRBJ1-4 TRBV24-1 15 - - TGTGCCACCAGTGATTTGGGGCCCGACGGTGAAAAACTGTTTTTT CATSDLGPDGEKLFF
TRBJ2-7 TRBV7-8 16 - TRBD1 TGTGCCAGCAGCTCGAGGATGCAGGGGGTTTCCTACGAGCAGTACTTC CASSSRMQGVSYEQYF
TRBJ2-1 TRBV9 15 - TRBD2 TGTGCCAGCAGCGTTAGCGGGATCCCCGGGAGAGAGCAGTTCTTC CASSVSGIPGREQFF
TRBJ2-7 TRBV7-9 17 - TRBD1 TGTGCCAGCAGCTTAGGACGACGGACAGGGAAGTTCGACGAGCAGTACTTC CASSLGRRTGKFDEQYF
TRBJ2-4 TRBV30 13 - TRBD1 TGTGCCTGGTCCGGGACAGTGAAAAACATTCAGTACTTC CAWSGTVKNIQYF
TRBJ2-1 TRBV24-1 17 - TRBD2 TGTGCCACCAGTGATTTGGAGGCGGGAGTAGCCTACAATGAGCAGTTCTTC CATSDLEAGVAYNEQFF
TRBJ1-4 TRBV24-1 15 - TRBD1 TGTGCCACCAGTGATTTGGACAGGGAGGAGGAAAAACTGTTTTTT CATSDLDREEEKLFF
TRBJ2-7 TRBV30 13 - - TGTGCCTGGAGTGGCGCCGGGATCCGCGAGCAGTACTTC CAWSGAGIREQYF
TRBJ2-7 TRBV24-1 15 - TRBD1 TGTGCCACCAGTGATTGGACAGGCGGCTCCTACGAGCAGTACTTC CATSDWTGGSYEQYF
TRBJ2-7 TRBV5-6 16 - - TGTGCCAGCAGCTTCCCAACAGGGGGGGTTACCTACGAGCAGTACTTC CASSFPTGGVTYEQYF
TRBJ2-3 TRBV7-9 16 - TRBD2 TGTGCCAGCAGCACGGGACTAGCGGGAGTCACAGATACGCAGTATTTT CASSTGLAGVTDTQYF
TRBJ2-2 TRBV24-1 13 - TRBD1 TGTGCCACAGGGACAGGGAACACCGGGGAGCTGTTTTTT CATGTGNTGELFF
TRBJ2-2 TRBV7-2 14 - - TGTGCCAGCAGCCGCGACAGCACCACCGGGGAGCTGTTTTTT CASSRDSTTGELFF
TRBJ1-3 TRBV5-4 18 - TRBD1 TGTGCCAGCAGCTCCACCGGGACAGGGGCCACCTCTGGAAACACCATATATTTT CASSSTGTGATSGNTIYF
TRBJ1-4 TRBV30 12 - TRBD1 TGTGCCTCCAGACAGGGCTGGGAAAAACTGTTTTTT CASRQGWEKLFF